The TCR beta chain described here comes from a study of molecular identifiers for immune sequencing clone quantification. The CDR3 is 14 residues long. Trimming stripped 1 base from V and 4 bases from J, with 8 bases between. Germline V CDR1 and CDR2: LGHNA, YNFKEQ. A few counts support this clonotype. TCRdb re-called the PCR reads through MiXCR, storing one row per CDR3 protein. The data hold 400,000 to 600,000 distinct CDR3 sequences, with roughly a fifth observed a single time. This clonotype was sampled from a human donor in good health. Some libraries in this study had Jurkat cell RNA spiked in. This chain uses TRBV4-2 with TRBJ1-5; no clear D gene. Sequencing was performed on naive CD8+ T cells from blood, with Jurkat cell RNA spiked in. Subset: FACS-sorted CD8+CD4-CCR7+CD45RA+ naive T cells. The CDR3 DNA reads TGTGCCAGCAGCCAAGGACACGGAAATCAGCCCCAGCATTTT. It yields the protein CASSQGHGNQPQHF.